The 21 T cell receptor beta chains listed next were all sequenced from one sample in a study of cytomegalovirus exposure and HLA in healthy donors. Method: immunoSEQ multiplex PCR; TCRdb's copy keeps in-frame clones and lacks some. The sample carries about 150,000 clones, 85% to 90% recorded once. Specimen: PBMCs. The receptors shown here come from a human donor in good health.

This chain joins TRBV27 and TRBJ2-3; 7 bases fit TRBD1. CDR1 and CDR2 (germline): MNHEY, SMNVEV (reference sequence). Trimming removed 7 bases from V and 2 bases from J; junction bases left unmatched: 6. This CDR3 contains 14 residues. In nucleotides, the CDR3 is TGTGCCAGCACCTACAGGGGCCCCACAGATACGCAGTATTTT. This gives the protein CASTYRGPTDTQYF.

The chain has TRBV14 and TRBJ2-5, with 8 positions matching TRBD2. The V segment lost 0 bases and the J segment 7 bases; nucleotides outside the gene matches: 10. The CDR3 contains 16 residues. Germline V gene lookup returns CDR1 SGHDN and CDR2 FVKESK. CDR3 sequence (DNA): TGTGCCAGCAGCCAAGAAGGGACTAGAGGCTTTGGGACCCAGTACTTC. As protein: CASSQEGTRGFGTQYF.

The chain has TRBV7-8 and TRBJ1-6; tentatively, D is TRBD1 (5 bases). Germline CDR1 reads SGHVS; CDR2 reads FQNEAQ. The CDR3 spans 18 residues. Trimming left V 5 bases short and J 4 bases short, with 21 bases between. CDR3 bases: TGTGCCAGCAGCCCATTTGGCGTCTGGGACTCATATAATTCACCCCTCCACTTT. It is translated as CASSPFGVWDSYNSPLHF.

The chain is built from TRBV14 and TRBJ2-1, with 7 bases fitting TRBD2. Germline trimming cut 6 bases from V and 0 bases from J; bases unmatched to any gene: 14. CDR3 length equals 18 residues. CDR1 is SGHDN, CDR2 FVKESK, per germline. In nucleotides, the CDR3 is TGTGCCAGCAGTCCAAGAGGTTCCCGCGGGAGCTCCTACAATGAGCAGTTCTTC. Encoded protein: CASSPRGSRGSSYNEQFF.

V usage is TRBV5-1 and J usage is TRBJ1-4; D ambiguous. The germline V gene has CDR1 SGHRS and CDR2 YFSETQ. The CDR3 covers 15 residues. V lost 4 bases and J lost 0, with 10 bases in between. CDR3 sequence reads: CASSPQNPTNEKLFF. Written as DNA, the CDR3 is TGCGCCAGCAGCCCACAAAATCCAACTAATGAAAAACTGTTTTTT.

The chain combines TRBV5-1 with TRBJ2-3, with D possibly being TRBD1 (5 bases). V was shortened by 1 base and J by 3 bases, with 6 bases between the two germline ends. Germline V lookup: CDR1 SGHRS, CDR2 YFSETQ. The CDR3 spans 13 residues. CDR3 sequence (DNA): TGCGCCAGCAGCTTGTACAGGACAGATACGCAGTATTTT. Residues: CASSLYRTDTQYF.

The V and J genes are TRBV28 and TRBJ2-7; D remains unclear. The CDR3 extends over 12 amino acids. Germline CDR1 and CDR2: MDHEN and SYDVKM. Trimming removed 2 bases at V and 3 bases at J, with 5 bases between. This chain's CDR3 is CASSLVGYEQYF. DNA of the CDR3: TGTGCCAGCAGTTTAGTCGGCTACGAGCAGTACTTC.

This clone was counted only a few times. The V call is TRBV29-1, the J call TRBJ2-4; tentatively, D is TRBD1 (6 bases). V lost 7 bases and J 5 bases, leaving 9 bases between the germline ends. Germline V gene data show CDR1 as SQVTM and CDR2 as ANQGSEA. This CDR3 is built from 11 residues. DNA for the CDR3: TGCAGCGGCCACAGGGAAAACATTCAGTACTTC. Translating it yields CSGHRENIQYF.

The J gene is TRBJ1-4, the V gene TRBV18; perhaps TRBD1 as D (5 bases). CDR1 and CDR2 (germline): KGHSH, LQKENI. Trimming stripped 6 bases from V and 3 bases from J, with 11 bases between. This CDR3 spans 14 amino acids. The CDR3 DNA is TGTGCCAGCTCGTCGCAGGGATCTAATGAAAAACTGTTTTTT. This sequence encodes CASSSQGSNEKLFF.

This CDR3 is CASSPQDISLGRREPNYGYTF. The DNA of the CDR3 is TGTGCCAGCTCACCACAAGACATCTCCTTGGGCAGGCGTGAACCTAACTATGGCTACACCTTC. The gene calls are TRBV18 and TRBJ1-2, with D hard to call. V was trimmed by 1 base and J by 0 bases, leaving 27 bases between them. Germline CDR1 KGHSH, CDR2 LQKENI. The CDR3 sequence is 21 residues long.

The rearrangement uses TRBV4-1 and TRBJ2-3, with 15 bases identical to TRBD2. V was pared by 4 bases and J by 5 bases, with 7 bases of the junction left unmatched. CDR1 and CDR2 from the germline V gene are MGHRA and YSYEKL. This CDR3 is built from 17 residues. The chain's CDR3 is CASSPGGLAGGGDTQYF. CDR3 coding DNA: TGCGCCAGCAGCCCCGGCGGACTAGCGGGGGGGGGAGATACGCAGTATTTT.

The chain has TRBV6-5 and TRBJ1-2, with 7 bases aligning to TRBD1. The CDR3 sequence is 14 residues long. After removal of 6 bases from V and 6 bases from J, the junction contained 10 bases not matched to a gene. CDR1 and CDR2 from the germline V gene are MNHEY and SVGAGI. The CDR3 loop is CASRETGKNNGYTF. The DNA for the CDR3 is TGTGCCAGCAGGGAGACAGGGAAGAATAATGGCTACACCTTC.

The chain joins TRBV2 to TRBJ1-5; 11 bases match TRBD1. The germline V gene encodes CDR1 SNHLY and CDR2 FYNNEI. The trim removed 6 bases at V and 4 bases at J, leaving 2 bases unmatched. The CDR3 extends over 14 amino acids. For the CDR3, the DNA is TGTGCCAGCAGGGGACAGGGGGTGAATCAGCCCCAGCATTTT. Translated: CASRGQGVNQPQHF.

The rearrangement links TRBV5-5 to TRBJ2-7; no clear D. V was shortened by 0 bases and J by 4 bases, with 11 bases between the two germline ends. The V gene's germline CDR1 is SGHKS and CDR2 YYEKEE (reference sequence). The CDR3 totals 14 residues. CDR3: CASSLGSGPYEQYF. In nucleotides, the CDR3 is TGTGCCAGCAGCTTGGGGAGTGGCCCTTACGAGCAGTACTTC.

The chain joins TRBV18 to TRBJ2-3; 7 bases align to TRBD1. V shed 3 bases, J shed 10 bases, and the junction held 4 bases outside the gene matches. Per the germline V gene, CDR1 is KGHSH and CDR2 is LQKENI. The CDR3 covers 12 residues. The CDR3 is CASSPLGTAQYF. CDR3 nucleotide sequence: TGTGCCAGCTCACCTTTGGGGACAGCGCAGTATTTT.

CDR3 loop: CASSPTILNEQFF. The CDR3 region has the DNA TGTGCCAGCAGCCCGACTATACTCAATGAGCAGTTCTTC. V is TRBV7-3 and J is TRBJ2-1; D may be TRBD2 (5 bases). V gave up 5 bases and J gave up 6 bases, with 11 bases separating them. From germline, CDR1 is SGHTA and CDR2 FQGTGA. The CDR3 spans 13 residues.

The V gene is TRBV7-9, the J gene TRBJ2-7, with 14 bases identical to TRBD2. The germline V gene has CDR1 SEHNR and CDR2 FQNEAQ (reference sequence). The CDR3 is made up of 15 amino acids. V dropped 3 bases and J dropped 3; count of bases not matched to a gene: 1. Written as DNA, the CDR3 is TGTGCCAGCAGCTTGGGACTAGCGGGAGTCTACGAGCAGTACTTC. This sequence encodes CASSLGLAGVYEQYF.

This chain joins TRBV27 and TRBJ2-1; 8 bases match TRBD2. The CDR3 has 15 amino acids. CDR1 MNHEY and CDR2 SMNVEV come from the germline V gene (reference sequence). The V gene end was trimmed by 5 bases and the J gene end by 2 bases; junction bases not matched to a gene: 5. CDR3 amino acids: CASSPVGGAYNEQFF. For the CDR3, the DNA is TGTGCCAGCAGTCCCGTCGGGGGGGCCTACAATGAGCAGTTCTTC.

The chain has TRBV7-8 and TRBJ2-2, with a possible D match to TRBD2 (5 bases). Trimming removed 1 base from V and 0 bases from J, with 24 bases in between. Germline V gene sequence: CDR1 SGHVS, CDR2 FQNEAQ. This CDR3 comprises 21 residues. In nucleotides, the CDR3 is TGTGCCAGCAGCTTAGGGCTGGCGGGCCAGTCCTTAAAAACGAACACCGGGGAGCTGTTTTTT. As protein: CASSLGLAGQSLKTNTGELFF.

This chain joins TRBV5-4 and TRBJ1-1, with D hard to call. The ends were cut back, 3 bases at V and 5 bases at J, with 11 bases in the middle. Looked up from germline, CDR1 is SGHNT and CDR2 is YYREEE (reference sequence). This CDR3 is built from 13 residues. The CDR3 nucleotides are TGTGCCAGCAGCTCCCATTGGGAGACTGAAGCTTTCTTT. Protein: CASSSHWETEAFF.

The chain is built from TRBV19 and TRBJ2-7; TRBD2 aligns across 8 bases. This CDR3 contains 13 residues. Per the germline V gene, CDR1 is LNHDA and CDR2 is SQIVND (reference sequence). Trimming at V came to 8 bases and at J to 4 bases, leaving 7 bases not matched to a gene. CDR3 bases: TGTGCCAGTGGGCGGGGGGTTCAGTACGAGCAGTACTTC. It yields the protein CASGRGVQYEQYF.